Below, one TCR beta chain is given with its context. Its antigen is unidentified. The data originate from a study of cytomegalovirus exposure and HLA in healthy donors. Study information: Early released data had approximately 86 million unique TCRs, all coming from HLA-typed donors. Findings and caveats of the study: Equally common other TCR beta chains were less clonally expanded than HLA-associated ones, a later analysis found. Differences between HLA loci emerged in a later analysis of TCR association rates, with DRB1 most and HLA-C fewest.

The CDR3 extends over 12 amino acids. The germline V gene encodes CDR1 MNHEY and CDR2 SVGAGI. Trimming removed 5 bases at V and 8 bases at J, with 12 bases between. 60 Vbeta and 13 Jbeta primers were used in PCR. Data came from immunoSEQ multiplex PCR; TCRdb stores just in-frame clones and leaves some out. In all, the sample yields about 160,000 clones. The source of this sequence is a man aged 30 to 39 in good health and CMV-seronegative. The sample was PBMCs. The rearrangement joins TRBV6-5 to TRBJ1-1; D is ambiguous. Written as DNA, the CDR3 is TGTGCCAGCAGTGAAGGTAACAGAGAAGCTTTCTTT. This translates into CASSEGNREAFF.